The subject of this entry is one T cell receptor (beta chain). What it binds is not known. The CDR3 sequence is 15 residues long. Germline-derived CDR1 and CDR2 are SGHAT and FQNNGV. Losses at the gene ends were 4 bases for V and 4 bases for J; bases not matched to a gene: 7. The data stem from a study of shared clonotypes between healthy human individuals. General observations from the study: What rarefaction showed was incomplete sorted-subset sequencing despite large depth. Generation of non-shared clonotypes was less probable than generation of clonotypes shared by all four donors.

Researchers divided each subset's genomic DNA evenly across several immunoSEQ plates. Repertoires were generated with immunoSEQ multiplex PCR, while TCRdb's copy carries only in-frame clones and drops some. The sample lists about 2.4 million clones; over 85% were seen once. The rearrangement links TRBV11-2 to TRBJ2-7; 10 bases align to TRBD1. Sequencing input: naive CD4+ T cells from PBMCs. The subset is: CD45RA+ positively selected. This TCR was recovered from a man aged 18 to 35 in good health. Some clones in this sample may be carry-over from other donors' samples. The CDR3 DNA sequence: TGTGCCAGCAGCTCCAGACAGGGGGCGCCTTACGAGCAGTACTTC. Amino acid sequence: CASSSRQGAPYEQYF.